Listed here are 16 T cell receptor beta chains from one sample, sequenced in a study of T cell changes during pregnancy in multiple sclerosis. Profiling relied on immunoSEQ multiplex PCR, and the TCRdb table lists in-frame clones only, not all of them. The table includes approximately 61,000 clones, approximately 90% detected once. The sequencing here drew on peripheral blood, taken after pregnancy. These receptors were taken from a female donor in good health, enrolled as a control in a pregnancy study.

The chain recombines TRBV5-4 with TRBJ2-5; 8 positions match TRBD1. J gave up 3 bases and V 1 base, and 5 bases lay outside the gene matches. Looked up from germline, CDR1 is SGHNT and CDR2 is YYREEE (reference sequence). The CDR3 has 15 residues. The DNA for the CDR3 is TGTGCCAGCAGCTTGAGGACAGGGCCAGAAGAGACCCAGTACTTC. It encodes CASSLRTGPEETQYF.

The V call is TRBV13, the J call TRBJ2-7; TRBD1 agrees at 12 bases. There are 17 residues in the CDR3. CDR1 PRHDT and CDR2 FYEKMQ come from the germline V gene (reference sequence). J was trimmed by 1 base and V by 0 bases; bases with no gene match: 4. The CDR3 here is CASSLGVGQGASYEQYF. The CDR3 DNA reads TGTGCCAGCAGCTTAGGCGTGGGACAGGGGGCTTCCTACGAGCAGTACTTC.

Written as DNA, the CDR3 is TGTGCCAGCAGAGGTGGACAGGGGGCTTACGAGCAGTACTTC. Translated: CASRGGQGAYEQYF. The chain joins TRBV7-2 to TRBJ2-7; 11 bases line up with TRBD1. The CDR3 spans 14 residues. The junction had 5 bases not matched to a gene; V was cut back by 6 bases and J by 4 bases. Germline CDR1 is SGHTA and CDR2 is FQGNSA.

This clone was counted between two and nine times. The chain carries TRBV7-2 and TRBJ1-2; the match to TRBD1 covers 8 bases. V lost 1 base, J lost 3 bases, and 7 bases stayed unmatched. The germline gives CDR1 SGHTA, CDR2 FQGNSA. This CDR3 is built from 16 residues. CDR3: CASSLERDRNDYGYTF. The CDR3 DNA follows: TGTGCCAGCAGCTTAGAACGGGACAGGAATGACTATGGCTACACCTTC.

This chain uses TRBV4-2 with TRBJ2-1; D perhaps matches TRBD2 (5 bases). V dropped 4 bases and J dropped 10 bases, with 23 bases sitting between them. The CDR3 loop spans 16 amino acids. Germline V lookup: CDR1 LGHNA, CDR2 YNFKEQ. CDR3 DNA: TGTGCCAGCAGCCCCCAACTAGTTAGCGTAATCAAGGAGCAGTTCTTC. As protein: CASSPQLVSVIKEQFF.

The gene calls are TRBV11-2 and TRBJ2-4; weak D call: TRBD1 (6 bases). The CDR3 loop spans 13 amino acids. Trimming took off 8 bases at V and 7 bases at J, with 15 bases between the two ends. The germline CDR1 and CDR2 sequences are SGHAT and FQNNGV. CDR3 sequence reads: CASGKTGLNIQYF. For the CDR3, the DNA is TGTGCCAGCGGCAAAACAGGGCTCAACATTCAGTACTTC.

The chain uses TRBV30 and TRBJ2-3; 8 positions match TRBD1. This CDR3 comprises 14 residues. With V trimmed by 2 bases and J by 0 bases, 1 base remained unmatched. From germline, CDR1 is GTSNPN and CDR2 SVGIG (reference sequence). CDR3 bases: TGTGCCTGGAGTCGGACAGGGAGCACAGATACGCAGTATTTT. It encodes CAWSRTGSTDTQYF.

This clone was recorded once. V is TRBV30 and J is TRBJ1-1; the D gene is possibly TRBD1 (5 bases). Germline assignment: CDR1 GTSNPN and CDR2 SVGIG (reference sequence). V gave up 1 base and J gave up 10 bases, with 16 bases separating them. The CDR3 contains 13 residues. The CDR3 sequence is CAWSEGIRASAFF. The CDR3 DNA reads TGTGCCTGGAGTGAGGGGATACGGGCTTCAGCTTTCTTT.

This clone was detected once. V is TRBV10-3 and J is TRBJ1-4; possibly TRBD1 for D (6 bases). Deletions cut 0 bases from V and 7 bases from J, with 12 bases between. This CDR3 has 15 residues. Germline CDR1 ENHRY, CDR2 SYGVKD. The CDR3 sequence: CAISESTQGTEKLFF. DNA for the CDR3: TGTGCCATCAGTGAGTCGACCCAGGGGACTGAAAAACTGTTTTTT.

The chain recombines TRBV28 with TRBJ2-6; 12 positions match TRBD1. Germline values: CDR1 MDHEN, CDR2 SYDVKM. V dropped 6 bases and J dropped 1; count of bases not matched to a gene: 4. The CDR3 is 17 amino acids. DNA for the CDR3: TGTGCCAGCAGGCGGGACAGGGGGCTTTCTGGGGCCAACGTCCTGACTTTC. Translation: CASRRDRGLSGANVLTF.

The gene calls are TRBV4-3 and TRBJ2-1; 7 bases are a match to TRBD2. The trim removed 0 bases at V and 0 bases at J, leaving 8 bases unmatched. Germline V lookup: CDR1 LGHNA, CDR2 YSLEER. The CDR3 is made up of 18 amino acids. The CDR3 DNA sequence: TGCGCCAGCAGCCAAGATCTAACTAGCGTGACCTCCTACAATGAGCAGTTCTTC. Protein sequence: CASSQDLTSVTSYNEQFF.

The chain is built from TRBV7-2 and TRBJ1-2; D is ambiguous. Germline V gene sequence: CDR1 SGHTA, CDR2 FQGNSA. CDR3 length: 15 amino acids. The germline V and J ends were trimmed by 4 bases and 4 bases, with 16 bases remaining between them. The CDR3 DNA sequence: TGTGCCAGCAGCTCCCCAAGCACCGGGTTCTATGGCTACACCTTC. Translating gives CASSSPSTGFYGYTF.

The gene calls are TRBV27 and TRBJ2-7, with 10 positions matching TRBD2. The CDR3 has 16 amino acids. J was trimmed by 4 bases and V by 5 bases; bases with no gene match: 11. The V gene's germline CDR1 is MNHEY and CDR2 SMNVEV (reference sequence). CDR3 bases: TGTGCCAGCAGTCCTCGACTAGCGGGTGAGGGGTACGAGCAGTACTTC. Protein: CASSPRLAGEGYEQYF.

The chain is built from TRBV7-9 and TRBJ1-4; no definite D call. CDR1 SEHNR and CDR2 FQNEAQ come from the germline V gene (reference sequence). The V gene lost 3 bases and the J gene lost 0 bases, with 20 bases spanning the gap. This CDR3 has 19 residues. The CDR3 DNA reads TGTGCCAGCAGCTTCCCATCTCGGGGAGGAATTTCAACTAATGAAAAACTGTTTTTT. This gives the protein CASSFPSRGGISTNEKLFF.

The CDR3 region has the DNA TGTGCCAGCAGTTACTCGAACTGGGGAGCCGGAAACACCATATATTTT. The encoded protein is CASSYSNWGAGNTIYF. The genes are TRBV6-7 and TRBJ1-3; D ambiguous. TRBV6-7 is known as an ORF, though its function is uncertain. The CDR3 consists of 16 residues. V lost 0 bases and J lost 4, with 13 bases in between.

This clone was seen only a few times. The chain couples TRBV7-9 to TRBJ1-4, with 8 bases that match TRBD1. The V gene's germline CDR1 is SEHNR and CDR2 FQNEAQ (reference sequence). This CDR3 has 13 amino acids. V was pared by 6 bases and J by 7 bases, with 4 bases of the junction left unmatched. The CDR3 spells CASRDRDVEKLFF. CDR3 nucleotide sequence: TGTGCCAGCAGGGACAGGGATGTTGAAAAACTGTTTTTT. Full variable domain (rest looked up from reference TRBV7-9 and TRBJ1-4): DTGVSQNPRHKITKRGQNVTFRCDPISEHNRLYWYRQTLGQGPEFLTYFQNEAQLEKSRLLSDRFSAERPKGSFSTLEIQRTEQGDSAMYLCASRDRDVEKLFFGSGTQLSVL.